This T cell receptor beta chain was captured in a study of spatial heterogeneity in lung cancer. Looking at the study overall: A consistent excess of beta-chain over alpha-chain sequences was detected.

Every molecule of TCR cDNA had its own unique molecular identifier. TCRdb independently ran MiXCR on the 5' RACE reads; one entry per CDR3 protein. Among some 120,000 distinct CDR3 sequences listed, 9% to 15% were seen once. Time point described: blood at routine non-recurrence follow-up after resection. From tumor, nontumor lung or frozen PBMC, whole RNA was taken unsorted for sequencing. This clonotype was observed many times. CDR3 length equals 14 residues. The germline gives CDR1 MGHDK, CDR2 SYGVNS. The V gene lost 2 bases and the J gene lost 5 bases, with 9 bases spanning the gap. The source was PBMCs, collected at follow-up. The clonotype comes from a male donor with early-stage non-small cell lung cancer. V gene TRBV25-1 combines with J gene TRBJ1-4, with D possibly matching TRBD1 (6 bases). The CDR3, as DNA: TGTGCCAGCAGTGAACAGGGGTCGAATGAAAAACTGTTTTTT. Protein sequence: CASSEQGSNEKLFF.